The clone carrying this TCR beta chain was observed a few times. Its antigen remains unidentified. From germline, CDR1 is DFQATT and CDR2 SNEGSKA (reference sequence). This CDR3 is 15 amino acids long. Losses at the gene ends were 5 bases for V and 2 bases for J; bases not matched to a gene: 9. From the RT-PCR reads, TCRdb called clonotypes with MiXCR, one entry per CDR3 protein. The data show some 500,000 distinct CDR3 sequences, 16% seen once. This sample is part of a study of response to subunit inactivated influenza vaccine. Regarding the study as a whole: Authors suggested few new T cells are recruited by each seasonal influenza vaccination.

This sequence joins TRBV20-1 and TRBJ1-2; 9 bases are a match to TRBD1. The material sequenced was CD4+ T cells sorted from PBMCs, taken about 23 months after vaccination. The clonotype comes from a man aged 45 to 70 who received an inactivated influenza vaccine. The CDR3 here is CSAYTGGPSNYGYTF. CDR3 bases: TGCAGTGCTTACACAGGGGGCCCTTCCAACTATGGCTACACCTTC.